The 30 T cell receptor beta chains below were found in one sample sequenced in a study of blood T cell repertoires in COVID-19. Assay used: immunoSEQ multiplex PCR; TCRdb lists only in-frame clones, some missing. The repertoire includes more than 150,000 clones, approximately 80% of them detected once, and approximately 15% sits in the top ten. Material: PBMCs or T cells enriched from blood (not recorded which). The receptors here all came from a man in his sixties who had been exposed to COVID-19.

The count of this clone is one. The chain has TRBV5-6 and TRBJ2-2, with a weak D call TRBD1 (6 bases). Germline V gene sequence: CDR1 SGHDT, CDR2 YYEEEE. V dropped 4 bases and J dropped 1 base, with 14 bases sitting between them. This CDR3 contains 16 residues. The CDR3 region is CASSPPGTLNTGELFF. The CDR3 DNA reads TGTGCCAGCAGCCCCCCCGGGACACTGAACACCGGGGAGCTGTTTTTT.

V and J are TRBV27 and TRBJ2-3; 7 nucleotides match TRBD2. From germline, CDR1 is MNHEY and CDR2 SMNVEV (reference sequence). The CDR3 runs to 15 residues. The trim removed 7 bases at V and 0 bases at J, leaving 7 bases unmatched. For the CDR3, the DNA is TGTGCCAGCAATAGGGAGGGAGCGAGCACAGATACGCAGTATTTT. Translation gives CASNREGASTDTQYF.

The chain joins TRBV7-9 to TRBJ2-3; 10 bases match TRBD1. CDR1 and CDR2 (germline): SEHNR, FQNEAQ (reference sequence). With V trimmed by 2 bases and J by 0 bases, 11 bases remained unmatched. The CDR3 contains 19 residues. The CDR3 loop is CASSLRGQGLMSSTDTQYF. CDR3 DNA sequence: TGTGCCAGCAGCTTACGGGGACAGGGGCTGATGTCTAGCACAGATACGCAGTATTTT.

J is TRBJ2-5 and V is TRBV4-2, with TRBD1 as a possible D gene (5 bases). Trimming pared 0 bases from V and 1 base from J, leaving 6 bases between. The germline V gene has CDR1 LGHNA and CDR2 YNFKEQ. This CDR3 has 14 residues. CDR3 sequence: CASSQDTGQETQYF. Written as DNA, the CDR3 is TGTGCCAGCAGCCAAGATACAGGCCAAGAGACCCAGTACTTC.

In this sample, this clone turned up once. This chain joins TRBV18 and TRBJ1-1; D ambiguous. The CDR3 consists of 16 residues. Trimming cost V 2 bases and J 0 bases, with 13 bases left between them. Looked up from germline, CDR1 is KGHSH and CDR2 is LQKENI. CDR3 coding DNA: TGTGCCAGCTCACCAGGGCGTGGCACCATGAACACTGAAGCTTTCTTT. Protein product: CASSPGRGTMNTEAFF.

CDR3: CASSVTQGYEQYF. Written as DNA, the CDR3 is TGTGCCAGCAGCGTTACACAGGGGTACGAGCAGTACTTC. The chain recombines TRBV9 with TRBJ2-7; TRBD1 aligns across 7 bases. The CDR3 spans 13 residues. The V gene's germline CDR1 is SGDLS and CDR2 YYNGEE. V shed 2 bases and J 4 bases; nucleotides not matched to a gene: 3.

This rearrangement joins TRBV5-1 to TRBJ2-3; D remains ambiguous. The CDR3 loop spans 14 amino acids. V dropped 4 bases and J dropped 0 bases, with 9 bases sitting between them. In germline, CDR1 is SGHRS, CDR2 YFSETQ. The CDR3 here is CASSIELSTDTQYF. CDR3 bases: TGCGCCAGCAGCATTGAACTTAGCACAGATACGCAGTATTTT.

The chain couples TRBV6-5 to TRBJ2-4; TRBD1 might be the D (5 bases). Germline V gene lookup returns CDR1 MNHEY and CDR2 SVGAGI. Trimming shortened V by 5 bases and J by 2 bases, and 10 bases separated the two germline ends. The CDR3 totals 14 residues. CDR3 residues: CASSQDTTKNIQYF. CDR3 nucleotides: TGTGCCAGCAGTCAGGACACGACCAAAAACATTCAGTACTTC.

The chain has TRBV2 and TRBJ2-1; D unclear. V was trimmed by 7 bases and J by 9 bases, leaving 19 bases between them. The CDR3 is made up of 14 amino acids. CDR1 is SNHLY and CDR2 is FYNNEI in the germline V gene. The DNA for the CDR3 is TGTGCCAGCACTTTGAGAGTTTCTACCCCTGAGCAGTTCTTC. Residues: CASTLRVSTPEQFF.

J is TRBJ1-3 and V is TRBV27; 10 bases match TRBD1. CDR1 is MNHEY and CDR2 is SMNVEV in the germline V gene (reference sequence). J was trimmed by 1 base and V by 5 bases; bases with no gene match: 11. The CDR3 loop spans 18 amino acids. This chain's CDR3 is CASSARGTGEGSGNTIYF. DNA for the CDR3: TGTGCCAGCAGTGCCAGAGGGACAGGGGAGGGTTCTGGAAACACCATATATTTT.

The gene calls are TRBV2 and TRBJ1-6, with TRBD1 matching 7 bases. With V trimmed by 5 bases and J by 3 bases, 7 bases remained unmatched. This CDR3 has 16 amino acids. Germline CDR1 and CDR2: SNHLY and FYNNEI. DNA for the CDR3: TGTGCCAGCAGTTCGACAGGGACGGGCTATAATTCACCCCTCCACTTT. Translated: CASSSTGTGYNSPLHF. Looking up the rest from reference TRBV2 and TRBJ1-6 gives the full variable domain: EPEVTQTPSHQVTQMGQEVILRCVPISNHLYFYWYRQILGQKVEFLVSFYNNEISEKSEIFDDQFSVERPDGSNFTLKIRSTKLEDSAMYFCASSSTGTGYNSPLHFGNGTRLTVT.

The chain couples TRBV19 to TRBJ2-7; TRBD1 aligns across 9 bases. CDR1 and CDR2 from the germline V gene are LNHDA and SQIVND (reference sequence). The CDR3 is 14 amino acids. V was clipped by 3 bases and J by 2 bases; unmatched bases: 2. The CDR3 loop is CASSINRGPYEQYF. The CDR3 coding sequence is TGTGCCAGTAGTATTAACAGGGGGCCCTACGAGCAGTACTTC.

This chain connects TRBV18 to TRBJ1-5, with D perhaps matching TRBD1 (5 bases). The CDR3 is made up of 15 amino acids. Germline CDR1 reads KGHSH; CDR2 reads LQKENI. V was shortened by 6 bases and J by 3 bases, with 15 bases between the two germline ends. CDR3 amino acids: CASSRGGGYNQPQHF. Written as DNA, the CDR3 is TGTGCCAGCTCTCGAGGCGGGGGTTACAATCAGCCCCAGCATTTT. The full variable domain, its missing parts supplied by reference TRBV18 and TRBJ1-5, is NAGVMQNPRHLVRRRGQEARLRCSPMKGHSHVYWYRQLPEEGLKFMVYLQKENIIDESGMPKERFSAEFPKEGPSILRIQQVVRGDSAAYFCASSRGGGYNQPQHFGDGTRLSIL.

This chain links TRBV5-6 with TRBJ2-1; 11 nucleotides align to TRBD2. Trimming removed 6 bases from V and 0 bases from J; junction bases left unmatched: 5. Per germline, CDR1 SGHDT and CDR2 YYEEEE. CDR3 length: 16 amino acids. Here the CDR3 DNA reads TGTGCCAGCACCCAACTAGCGGGAGACTCCTACAATGAGCAGTTCTTC. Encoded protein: CASTQLAGDSYNEQFF.

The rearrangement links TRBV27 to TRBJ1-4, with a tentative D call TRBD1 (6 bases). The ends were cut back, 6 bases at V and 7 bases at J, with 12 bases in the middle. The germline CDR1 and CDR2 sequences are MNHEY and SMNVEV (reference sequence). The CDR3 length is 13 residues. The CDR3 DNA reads TGTGCCAGCAGCAGGGGTTCGGGTGAAAAACTGTTTTTT. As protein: CASSRGSGEKLFF.

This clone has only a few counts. The CDR3: CASSYDKAPYGYTF. CDR3 coding DNA: TGTGCCAGCAGTTACGACAAGGCGCCCTATGGCTACACCTTC. This chain joins TRBV6-5 and TRBJ1-2; D unresolved. V lost 2 bases, J lost 4 bases, and 11 bases lay in between. This CDR3 region has 14 residues. Per germline, CDR1 MNHEY and CDR2 SVGAGI.

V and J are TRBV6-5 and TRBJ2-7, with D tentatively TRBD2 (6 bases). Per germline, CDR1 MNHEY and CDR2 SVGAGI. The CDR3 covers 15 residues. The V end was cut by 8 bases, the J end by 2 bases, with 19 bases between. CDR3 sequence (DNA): TGTGCCAGCGGACGCGGGGTTAAAGGACCCTACGAGCAGTACTTC. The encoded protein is CASGRGVKGPYEQYF.

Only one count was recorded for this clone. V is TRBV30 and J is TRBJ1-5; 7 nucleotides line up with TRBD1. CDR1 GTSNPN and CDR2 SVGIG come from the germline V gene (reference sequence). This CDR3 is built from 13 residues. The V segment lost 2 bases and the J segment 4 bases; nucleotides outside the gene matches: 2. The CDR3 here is CAWSLTGNQPQHF. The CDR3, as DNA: TGTGCCTGGAGTCTGACAGGGAATCAGCCCCAGCATTTT.

CDR3 in amino acids: CASSLATTRGYNEQFF. The CDR3 DNA is TGTGCCAGCAGCTTAGCCACAACCAGAGGGTACAATGAGCAGTTCTTC. The chain recombines TRBV7-2 with TRBJ2-1, with D possibly matching TRBD2 (5 bases). The CDR3 consists of 16 residues. V was shortened by 0 bases and J by 4 bases, with 13 bases between the two germline ends. Germline CDR1 SGHTA, CDR2 FQGNSA.

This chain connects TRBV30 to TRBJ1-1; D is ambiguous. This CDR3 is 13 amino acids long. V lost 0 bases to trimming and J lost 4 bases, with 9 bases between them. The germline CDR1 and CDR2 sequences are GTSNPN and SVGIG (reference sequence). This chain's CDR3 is CAWSVLSATEAFF. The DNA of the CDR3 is TGTGCCTGGAGTGTACTATCAGCCACTGAAGCTTTCTTT.

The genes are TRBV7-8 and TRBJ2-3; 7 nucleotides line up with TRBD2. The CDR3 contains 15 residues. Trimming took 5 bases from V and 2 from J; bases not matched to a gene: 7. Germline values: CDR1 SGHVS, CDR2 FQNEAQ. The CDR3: CASSQRRENTDTQYF. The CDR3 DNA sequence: TGTGCCAGCAGCCAGAGGCGGGAGAACACAGATACGCAGTATTTT.

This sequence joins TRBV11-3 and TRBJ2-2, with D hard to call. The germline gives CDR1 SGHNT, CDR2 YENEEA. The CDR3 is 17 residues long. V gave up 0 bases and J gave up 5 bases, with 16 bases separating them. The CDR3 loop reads CASSLDQGAGLTGELFF. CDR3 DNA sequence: TGTGCCAGCAGCTTAGATCAAGGTGCAGGATTAACCGGGGAGCTGTTTTTT.

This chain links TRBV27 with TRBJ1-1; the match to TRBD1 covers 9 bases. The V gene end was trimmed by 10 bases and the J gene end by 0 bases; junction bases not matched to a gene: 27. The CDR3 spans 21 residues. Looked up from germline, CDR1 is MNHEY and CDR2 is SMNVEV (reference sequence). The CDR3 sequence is CATLLGWGDREGAEVNTEAFF. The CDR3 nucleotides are TGTGCCACCCTGCTTGGTTGGGGGGACAGGGAGGGGGCGGAGGTGAACACTGAAGCTTTCTTT.

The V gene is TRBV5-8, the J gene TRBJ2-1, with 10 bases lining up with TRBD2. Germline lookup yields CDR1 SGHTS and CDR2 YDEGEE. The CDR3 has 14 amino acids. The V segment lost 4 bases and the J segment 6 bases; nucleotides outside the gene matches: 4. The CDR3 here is CASSIIAGGNEQFF. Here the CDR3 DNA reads TGTGCCAGCAGCATAATAGCGGGAGGCAATGAGCAGTTCTTC.

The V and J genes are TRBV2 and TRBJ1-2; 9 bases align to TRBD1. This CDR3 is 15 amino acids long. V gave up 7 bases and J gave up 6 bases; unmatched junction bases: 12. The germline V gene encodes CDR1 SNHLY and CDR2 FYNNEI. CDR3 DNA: TGTGCCAGCATACTTTCTGCCGGGACAGGGAATGGCTACACCTTC. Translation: CASILSAGTGNGYTF.

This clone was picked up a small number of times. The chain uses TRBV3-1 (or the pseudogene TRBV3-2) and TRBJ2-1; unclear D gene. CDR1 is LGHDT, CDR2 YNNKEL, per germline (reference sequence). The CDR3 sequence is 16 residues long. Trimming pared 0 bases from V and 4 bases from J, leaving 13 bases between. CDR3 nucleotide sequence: TGTGCCAGCAGCCAAGACCCGGTAGCAATGTACAATGAGCAGTTCTTC. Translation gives CASSQDPVAMYNEQFF.

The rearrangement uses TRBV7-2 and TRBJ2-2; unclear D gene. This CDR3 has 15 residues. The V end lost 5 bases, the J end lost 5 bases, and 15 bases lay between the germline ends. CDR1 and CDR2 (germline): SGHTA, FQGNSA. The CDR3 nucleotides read TGTGCCAGCAGCCCGTCCCGGAGTCGGACCGGGGAGCTGTTTTTT. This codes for CASSPSRSRTGELFF. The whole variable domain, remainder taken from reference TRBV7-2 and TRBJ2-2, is GAGVSQSPSNKVTEKGKDVELRCDPISGHTALYWYRQSLGQGLEFLIYFQGNSAPDKSGLPSDRFSAERTGGSVSTLTIQRTQQEDSAVYLCASSPSRSRTGELFFGEGSRLTVL.

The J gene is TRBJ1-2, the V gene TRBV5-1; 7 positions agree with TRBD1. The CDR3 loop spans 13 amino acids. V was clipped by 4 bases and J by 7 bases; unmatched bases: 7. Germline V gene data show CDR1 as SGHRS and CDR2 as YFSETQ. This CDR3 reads CASSPDRIAGYTF. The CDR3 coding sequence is TGCGCCAGCAGCCCGGACAGGATTGCTGGCTACACCTTC.

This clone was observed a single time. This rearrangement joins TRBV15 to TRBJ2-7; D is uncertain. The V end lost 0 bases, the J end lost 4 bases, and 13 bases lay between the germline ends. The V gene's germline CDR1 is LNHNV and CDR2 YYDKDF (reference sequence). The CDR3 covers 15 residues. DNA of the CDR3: TGTGCCACCAGCAGAGATAATTCCGGAGATTACGAGCAGTACTTC. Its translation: CATSRDNSGDYEQYF.

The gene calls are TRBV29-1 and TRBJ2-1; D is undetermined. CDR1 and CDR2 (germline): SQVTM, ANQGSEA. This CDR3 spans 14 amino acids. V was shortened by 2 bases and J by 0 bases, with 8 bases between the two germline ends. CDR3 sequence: CSVEKLSSYNEQFF. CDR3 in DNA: TGCAGCGTTGAAAAACTAAGCTCCTACAATGAGCAGTTCTTC.